The 30 T cell receptor beta chains given below trace back to one sample, sequenced in a study of response to subunit inactivated influenza vaccine. In TCRdb, the RT-PCR reads were re-called with MiXCR into one record per CDR3 protein. The sample consists of around 850,000 distinct CDR3 sequences, approximately 18% of them appearing once. This material consisted of PBMCs from blood, taken 5 to 6 days after vaccination. These receptors were obtained from a man aged 45-65 years who received an inactivated influenza vaccine.

By proportion, this clonotype is medium-sized (0.01 to 0.1%). The chain carries TRBV29-1 and TRBJ2-1; unclear D gene. Germline CDR1 reads SQVTM; CDR2 reads ANQGSEA. V was cut by 4 bases and J by 8 bases, with 9 bases left in between. The CDR3 runs 11 residues. CDR3 sequence reads: CSVGFLDEQFF. In DNA form, the CDR3 reads TGCAGCGTTGGTTTCCTGGATGAGCAGTTCTTC.

Only a few counts were recorded for this clonotype. J is TRBJ1-5 and V is TRBV21-1; the table's D call of TRBD1 was not tested on the DNA. TRBV21-1 constitutes a pseudogene. This CDR3 comprises 14 residues. The CDR3 protein is CASSRSGVGQPQHF. CDR3 nucleotides: TGTGCCAGCAGCAGGTCAGGGGTAGGTCAGCCCCAGCATTTT.

V and J are TRBV7-2 and TRBJ1-1; D not certain. Germline V gives CDR1 SGHTA, CDR2 FQGNSA. The ends were cut back, 4 bases at V and 8 bases at J, with 11 bases in the middle. CDR3 size: 12 residues. The CDR3 DNA reads TGTGCCAGCAGCTCCGGTTTGGGGGAAGCTTTCTTT. It is translated as CASSSGLGEAFF.

The gene calls are TRBV6-5 and TRBJ2-3; the D is unclear. Trimming cost V 9 bases and J 0 bases, with 7 bases left between them. This CDR3 region has 12 residues. Per the germline V gene, CDR1 is MNHEY and CDR2 is SVGAGI. The CDR3 DNA reads as TGTGCCAGGAGAAACAGCACAGATACGCAGTATTTT. This encodes CARRNSTDTQYF.

This clonotype occurred a few times. The chain links TRBV5-1 to TRBJ2-5; possibly TRBD2 for D (7 bases). Trimming stripped 3 bases from V and 2 bases from J, with 17 bases between. The CDR3 runs to 16 residues. CDR1 is SGHRS, CDR2 YFSETQ, per germline. In DNA form, the CDR3 reads TGCGCCAGCAGCTGGATTGGGGGGGGCTCGCAAGAGACCCAGTACTTC. It encodes CASSWIGGGSQETQYF.

This clonotype has only a few counts. The chain has TRBV4-1 and TRBJ1-1; no definite D call. CDR1 and CDR2 from the germline V gene are MGHRA and YSYEKL. The V and J ends lost 2 bases and 6 bases respectively, with 13 bases between them. The CDR3 totals 14 residues. DNA of the CDR3: TGCGCCAGCAGCCAACACTTAGGGAGCGCTGAAGCTTTCTTT. Its translation is CASSQHLGSAEAFF.

This clonotype has a handful of counts. This sequence joins TRBV10-3 and TRBJ1-5, with TRBD1 matching over 8 bases. The ends lost 3 bases at V and 7 bases at J; junction bases unmatched: 5. CDR1 is ENHRY and CDR2 is SYGVKD in the germline V gene. This CDR3 has 14 residues. The CDR3 nucleotides are TGTGCCATCAGTGATCCAGGGGGCGGCCAGCCCCAGCATTTT. Protein sequence: CAISDPGGGQPQHF.

V gene TRBV9 combines with J gene TRBJ2-3; D not resolved. Looked up from germline, CDR1 is SGDLS and CDR2 is YYNGEE. The germline V and J ends were trimmed by 0 bases and 0 bases, with 8 bases remaining between them. The length of the CDR3 is 15 residues. CDR3 bases: TGTGCCAGCAGCGTAGCTGGCGGAAGCACAGATACGCAGTATTTT. Encoded protein: CASSVAGGSTDTQYF.

The chain couples TRBV7-9 to TRBJ2-5, with D possibly TRBD2 on 5 matching bases. There are 13 residues in the CDR3. Per germline, CDR1 SEHNR and CDR2 FQNEAQ (reference sequence). Trimming removed 8 bases from V and 0 bases from J, with 10 bases in between. The CDR3 sequence is CASGGRNQETQYF. The CDR3 bases are TGTGCCAGCGGCGGGCGGAACCAAGAGACCCAGTACTTC.

This clonotype was counted a few times. The CDR3 DNA follows: TGTGCCAGCAGTCCACCAGCGGGACAGCGATACTACGAGCAGTACTTC. Translated, it gives CASSPPAGQRYYEQYF. The chain combines TRBV28 with TRBJ2-7; perhaps D is TRBD1 or TRBD2 (7 bases each). The germline V gene has CDR1 MDHEN and CDR2 SYDVKM. With 5 bases removed from V and 3 bases from J, the gap between germline ends came to 20 bases. This CDR3 region has 16 residues.

This rearrangement joins TRBV7-2 to TRBJ2-1, with D perhaps TRBD1 or TRBD2 (5 bases each). The CDR3 length is 14 residues. The ends were cut back, 1 base at V and 5 bases at J, with 9 bases in the middle. Germline V gene lookup returns CDR1 SGHTA and CDR2 FQGNSA. DNA of the CDR3: TGTGCCAGCAGCTTAGGGGACGCGAACAATGAGCAGTTCTTC. Translating it yields CASSLGDANNEQFF.

The chain recombines TRBV6-2 or TRBV6-3 with TRBJ2-1; tentative D call: TRBD1 (5 bases). The V and J ends lost 6 bases and 4 bases respectively, with 13 bases between them. The CDR3 runs 14 residues. CDR1 and CDR2 (germline): MNHEY, SVGEGT. The CDR3 region has the DNA TGTGCCAGCAGCGTAGCAAACAGGTACAATGAGCAGTTCTTC. This gives the protein CASSVANRYNEQFF.

This chain connects TRBV9 to TRBJ2-3, with 7 bases aligning to TRBD2. CDR1 and CDR2 from the germline V gene are SGDLS and YYNGEE. The CDR3 has 16 residues. Trimming at V came to 0 bases and at J to 0 bases, leaving 4 bases not matched to a gene. The CDR3 loop is CASSVELASSTDTQYF. CDR3 bases: TGTGCCAGCAGCGTAGAACTAGCGTCCAGCACAGATACGCAGTATTTT.

The rearrangement links TRBV28 to TRBJ1-2; unclear D gene. CDR3 length equals 14 residues. Germline CDR1 and CDR2: MDHEN and SYDVKM. Trimming stripped 2 bases from V and 7 bases from J, with 14 bases between. The CDR3 region has the DNA TGTGCCAGCAGTTTACATATATGGGAACTTGGCTACACCTTC. Its protein is CASSLHIWELGYTF.

This clonotype came up once. This chain uses TRBV20-1 with TRBJ2-5, with TRBD2 matching over 10 bases. CDR3 length equals 14 residues. The trim removed 2 bases at V and 5 bases at J, leaving 5 bases unmatched. The germline V gene has CDR1 DFQATT and CDR2 SNEGSKA (reference sequence). The DNA for the CDR3 is TGCAGTGCTAGAAAGCGGGGGGGCGTCGAGACCCAGTACTTC. Translation: CSARKRGGVETQYF.

The J gene is TRBJ1-5, the V gene TRBV20-1, with D unclear. The germline V gene encodes CDR1 DFQATT and CDR2 SNEGSKA (reference sequence). The CDR3 has 15 amino acids. V lost 2 bases and J lost 1, with 12 bases in between. CDR3 sequence: CSARSPRESNQPQHF. The CDR3 nucleotides are TGCAGTGCTAGATCCCCTCGAGAGAGCAATCAGCCCCAGCATTTT.

The V call is TRBV2, the J call TRBJ2-7, with D maybe TRBD1 (6 bases). This CDR3 contains 12 residues. Deletions cut 3 bases from V and 6 bases from J, with 9 bases between. The V gene's germline CDR1 is SNHLY and CDR2 FYNNEI. The CDR3 DNA is TGTGCCAGCAGTGAGGACAGCGGCGAGCAGTACTTC. It translates to CASSEDSGEQYF.

This clonotype was observed a few times. The chain couples TRBV12-3 or TRBV12-4 to TRBJ2-5, with TRBD1 identical over 10 bases. The J segment lost 5 bases and the V segment lost 10 bases, leaving 10 bases of the junction unmatched. The CDR3 totals 14 residues. CDR3 protein: CATSRQGAWETQYF. The CDR3 DNA reads TGTGCCACCTCGAGACAGGGGGCTTGGGAGACCCAGTACTTC.

This chain links TRBV7-9 with TRBJ2-3, with 8 positions matching TRBD1. CDR3 length equals 16 residues. Trimming cost V 4 bases and J 6 bases; bases outside gene matches: 12. Germline loops: CDR1 SEHNR, CDR2 FQNEAQ (reference sequence). The CDR3 region is CASSSTGVRGGDTQYF. The CDR3 region has the DNA TGTGCCAGCAGCTCGACAGGGGTCCGCGGTGGGGATACGCAGTATTTT.

This clonotype was seen more than once but under ten times. The rearrangement uses TRBV7-2 and TRBJ1-3, with D hard to call. Deletions cut 4 bases from V and 4 bases from J, with 11 bases between. This CDR3 region has 14 residues. CDR1 and CDR2 (germline): SGHTA, FQGNSA. The CDR3 loop is CASSSDIKGNTIYF. The CDR3 bases are TGTGCCAGCAGCTCAGACATAAAAGGAAACACCATATATTTT. Supplemented by reference TRBV7-2 and TRBJ1-3, the full variable domain reads GAGVSQSPSNKVTEKGKDVELRCDPISGHTALYWYRQSLGQGLEFLIYFQGNSAPDKSGLPSDRFSAERTGGSVSTLTIQRTQQEDSAVYLCASSSDIKGNTIYFGEGSWLTVV.

This clonotype showed up just once. This chain uses TRBV24-1 with TRBJ2-3, with TRBD1 matching over 10 bases. Per germline, CDR1 KGHDR and CDR2 SFDVKD. V lost 4 bases, J lost 2 bases, and 8 bases stayed unmatched. This CDR3 contains 17 residues. CDR3 coding DNA: TGTGCCACCAGTGACAACCGGGACAGGGGTACCACAGATACGCAGTATTTT. Its translation is CATSDNRDRGTTDTQYF.

The sample holds many counts of this clonotype. The CDR3 bases are TGCAGCGTTGCGCAGGACCGACTTAGGGAGCAGTTCTTC. Amino acids: CSVAQDRLREQFF. This chain connects TRBV29-1 to TRBJ2-1; D not certain. Germline CDR1 reads SQVTM; CDR2 reads ANQGSEA. The ends were cut back, 4 bases at V and 10 bases at J, with 17 bases in the middle. This CDR3 region has 13 residues.

The gene calls are TRBV10-3 and TRBJ2-1; the match to TRBD2 covers 8 bases. This CDR3 has 17 residues. The germline CDR1 and CDR2 sequences are ENHRY and SYGVKD. V was clipped by 0 bases and J by 9 bases; unmatched bases: 13. The CDR3 protein is CAISESAGDSPDGEQFF. CDR3 nucleotides: TGTGCCATCAGTGAGTCAGCGGGAGACTCCCCTGATGGTGAGCAGTTCTTC.

The chain employs TRBV6-1 and TRBJ2-5; D tentatively fits TRBD1 or TRBD2 (5 bases each). Trimming took off 4 bases at V and 4 bases at J, with 13 bases between the two ends. The CDR3 covers 14 residues. The V gene's germline CDR1 is MNHNS and CDR2 SASEGT. The DNA for the CDR3 is TGTGCCAGCAGTGTAGAAGAGGGGCGAGAGACCCAGTACTTC. The encoded protein is CASSVEEGRETQYF.

V and J are TRBV7-9 and TRBJ2-5, with D possibly being TRBD2 (6 bases). Germline lookup yields CDR1 SEHNR and CDR2 FQNEAQ (reference sequence). The CDR3 runs to 14 residues. Trimming removed 3 bases at V and 9 bases at J, with 17 bases between. This chain's CDR3 is CASSFGTPERAQYF. CDR3 DNA sequence: TGTGCCAGCAGCTTCGGGACCCCTGAGCGGGCCCAGTACTTC.

The rearrangement uses TRBV20-1 and TRBJ1-2, with D hard to call. CDR1 and CDR2 from the germline V gene are DFQATT and SNEGSKA (reference sequence). V lost 3 bases to trimming and J lost 4 bases, with 9 bases between them. The CDR3 length is 12 residues. The CDR3: CSARRLGYGYTF. CDR3 nucleotide sequence: TGCAGTGCTAGGAGGTTGGGCTATGGCTACACCTTC.

This clonotype was observed a few times. The V and J genes are TRBV7-9 and TRBJ1-1; no clear D. V was shortened by 3 bases and J by 0 bases, with 11 bases between the two germline ends. CDR3 length: 15 residues. Germline assignment: CDR1 SEHNR and CDR2 FQNEAQ (reference sequence). CDR3 loop: CASSFAGYLNTEAFF. Here the CDR3 DNA reads TGTGCCAGCAGCTTCGCGGGATACCTGAACACTGAAGCTTTCTTT.

V and J are TRBV12-3 or TRBV12-4 and TRBJ2-1; 7 positions agree with TRBD2. Trimming cost V 3 bases and J 6 bases; bases outside gene matches: 2. The CDR3 is 13 residues long. CDR3 DNA: TGTGCCAGCAGTTTTCTAGCGGCCAATGAGCAGTTCTTC. This codes for CASSFLAANEQFF.

In this sample, this clonotype turned up many times. V and J are TRBV10-3 and TRBJ2-7; 9 positions agree with TRBD1. The CDR3 has 13 residues. Looked up from germline, CDR1 is ENHRY and CDR2 is SYGVKD. Losses at the gene ends were 4 bases for V and 3 bases for J; bases not matched to a gene: 1. The chain's CDR3 is CAISGGQGYEQYF. CDR3 coding DNA: TGTGCCATCAGTGGGGGACAGGGCTACGAGCAGTACTTC.

CDR3 loop: CASSETGLVDPQHF. In DNA, the CDR3 is TGTGCCAGCAGTGAGACAGGGCTGGTTGATCCCCAGCATTTT. The rearrangement joins TRBV6-1 to TRBJ1-5; 7 nucleotides match TRBD1. The ends lost 3 bases at V and 10 bases at J; junction bases unmatched: 9. The CDR3 contains 14 residues. CDR1 and CDR2 from the germline V gene are MNHNS and SASEGT.